Described below is a single TCR beta chain sequence and its context. Its cognate antigen is unknown. The data stem from a study of radiotherapy plus CTLA-4 blockade in lung cancer. Study background: Of all patients, around 18% responded objectively and 25% to 40% showed disease control. Study-wide results and limits: Early blood T cell clone dynamics, with interferon-beta, were reported to best predict response. Radiotherapy was combined with ipilimumab, and tumor-derived TCR clones then expanded in blood.

The germline CDR1 and CDR2 sequences are SGHRS and YFSETQ. This CDR3 is 13 amino acids long. V was shortened by 0 bases and J by 11 bases, with 14 bases between the two germline ends. Method: immunoSEQ multiplex PCR; TCRdb's copy keeps in-frame clones and lacks some. The sample lists about 120,000 clones, around 90% occurring once. The source of this sequence is a human donor with non-small cell lung cancer that progressed on radiotherapy plus ipilimumab. This sequence joins TRBV5-1 and TRBJ1-1; possible D gene TRBD1, 5 bases. The input for sequencing was peripheral blood, taken from a patient treated with radiotherapy plus ipilimumab. The CDR3 DNA reads as TGCGCCAGCAGCTTGGGTGGGGGGAATTTGGCTTTCTTT. Translating gives CASSLGGGNLAFF.